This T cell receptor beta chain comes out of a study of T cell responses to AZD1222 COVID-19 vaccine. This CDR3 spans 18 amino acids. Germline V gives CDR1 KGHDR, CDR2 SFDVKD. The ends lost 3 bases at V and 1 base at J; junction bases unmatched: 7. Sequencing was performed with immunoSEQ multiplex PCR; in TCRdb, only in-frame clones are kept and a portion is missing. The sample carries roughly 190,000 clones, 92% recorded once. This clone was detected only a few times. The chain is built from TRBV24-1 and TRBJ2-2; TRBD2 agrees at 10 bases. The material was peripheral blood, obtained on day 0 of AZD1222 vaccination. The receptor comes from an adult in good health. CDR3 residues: CATSDPSASGGNTGELFF. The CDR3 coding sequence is TGTGCCACCAGTGATCCCTCGGCTAGCGGGGGGAACACCGGGGAGCTGTTTTTT.